Given below is one T cell receptor beta chain in context. Its antigen is unidentified. The data stem from a study of siplizumab effects on memory and regulatory T cells. Germline V gene sequence: CDR1 LNHDA, CDR2 SQIVND (reference sequence). The ends were cut back, 5 bases at V and 6 bases at J, with 14 bases in the middle. The CDR3 runs to 14 residues. Findings and limits, study-wide: Tregs proliferating in siplizumab cultures lacked confirmation of their suppressive function. Alloreactive sequences traceable to unstimulated CD4+ memory cells declined significantly under siplizumab.

Assay used: immunoSEQ multiplex PCR; TCRdb lists only in-frame clones, some missing. The data contain 99,000 or so clones, about 92% of them seen just once; the ten biggest clones take up 0.25% to 0.35%. Source material: CD4+ T cells sorted from blood. The genes are TRBV19 and TRBJ1-5, with D tentatively TRBD1 (6 bases). This TCR came from a human donor in good health. CDR3 loop: CASSPQGSPQPQHF. The CDR3 region has the DNA TGTGCCAGTAGTCCACAGGGTTCGCCTCAGCCCCAGCATTTT.